The clone carrying this TCR beta chain showed up just once. V shed 3 bases and J shed 2 bases, with 10 bases lying between them. CDR1 is KGHSH, CDR2 LQKENI, per germline. This CDR3 region has 14 residues. This sample was taken from a study of OX40 agonist ivuxolimab in advanced cancers. The assay was immunoSEQ multiplex PCR, and TCRdb's table has in-frame clones only and misses some. The table has about 71,000 clones, about 94% seen once; the top ten hold about 15%. The TCR sequence derives from an adult with an advanced solid tumor such as melanoma, head and neck, liver or kidney cancer. Specimen: CD4+ or CD8+ T cells sorted from blood, collected in a trial of the OX40 agonist ivuxolimab. The chain employs TRBV18 and TRBJ2-5; TRBD1 might be the D (6 bases). The CDR3 here is CASSPGAEQETQYF. CDR3 nucleotides: TGTGCCAGCTCACCGGGGGCGGAGCAAGAGACCCAGTACTTC.